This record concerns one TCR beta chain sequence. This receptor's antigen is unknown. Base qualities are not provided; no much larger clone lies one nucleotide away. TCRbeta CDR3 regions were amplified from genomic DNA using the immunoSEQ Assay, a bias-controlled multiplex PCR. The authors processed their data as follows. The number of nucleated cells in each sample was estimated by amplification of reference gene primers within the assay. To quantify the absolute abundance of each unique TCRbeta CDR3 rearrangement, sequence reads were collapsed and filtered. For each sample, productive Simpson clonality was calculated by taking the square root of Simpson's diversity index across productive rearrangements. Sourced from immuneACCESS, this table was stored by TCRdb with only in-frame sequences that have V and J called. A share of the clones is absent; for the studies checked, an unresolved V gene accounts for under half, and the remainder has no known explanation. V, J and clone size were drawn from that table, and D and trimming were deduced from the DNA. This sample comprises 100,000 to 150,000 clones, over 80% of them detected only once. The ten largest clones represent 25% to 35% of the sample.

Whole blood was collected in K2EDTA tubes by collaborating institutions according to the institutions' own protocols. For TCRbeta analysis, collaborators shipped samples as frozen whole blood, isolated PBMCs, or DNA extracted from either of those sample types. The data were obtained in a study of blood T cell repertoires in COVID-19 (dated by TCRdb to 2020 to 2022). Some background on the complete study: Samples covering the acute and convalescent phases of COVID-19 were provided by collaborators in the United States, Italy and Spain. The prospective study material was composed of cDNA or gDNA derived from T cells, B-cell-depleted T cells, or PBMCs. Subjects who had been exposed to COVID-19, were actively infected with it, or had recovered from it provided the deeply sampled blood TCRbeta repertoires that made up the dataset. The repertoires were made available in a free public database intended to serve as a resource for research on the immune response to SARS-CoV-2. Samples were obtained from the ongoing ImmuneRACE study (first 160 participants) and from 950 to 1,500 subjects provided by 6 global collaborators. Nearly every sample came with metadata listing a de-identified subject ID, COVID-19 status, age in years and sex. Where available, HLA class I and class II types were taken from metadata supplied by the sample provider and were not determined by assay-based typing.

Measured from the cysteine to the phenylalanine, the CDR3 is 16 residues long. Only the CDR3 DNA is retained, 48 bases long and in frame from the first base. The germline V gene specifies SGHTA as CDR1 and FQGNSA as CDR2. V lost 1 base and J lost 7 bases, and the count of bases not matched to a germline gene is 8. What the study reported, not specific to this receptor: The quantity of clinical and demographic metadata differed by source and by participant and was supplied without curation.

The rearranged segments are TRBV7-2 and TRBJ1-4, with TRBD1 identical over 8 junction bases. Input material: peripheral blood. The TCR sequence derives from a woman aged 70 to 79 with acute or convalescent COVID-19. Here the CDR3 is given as CASSLVGRGLVEKLFF. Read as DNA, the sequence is TGTGCCAGCAGCTTAGTGGGCAGGGGGCTAGTTGAAAAACTGTTTTTT.